Each of the 6 T cell receptor beta chains below was sequenced from the same sample in a study of blood T cell repertoires in COVID-19. Sequenced by immunoSEQ multiplex PCR; TCRdb stores in-frame clones only, minus some. The sample carries roughly 200,000 clones, around 89% recorded once. Specimen: peripheral blood. The receptors here all came from a man between 40 and 49 years old with active or convalescent COVID-19.

The chain is built from TRBV5-5 and TRBJ1-6, with unresolved D. Germline V gene sequence: CDR1 SGHKS, CDR2 YYEKEE (reference sequence). Trimming took 4 bases from V and 8 from J, leaving 10 bases between them. The CDR3 runs 13 residues. The CDR3, as DNA: TGTGCCAGCAGCGAAAACAGCTATTCACCCCTCCACTTT. This gives the protein CASSENSYSPLHF. Filled out from reference TRBV5-5 and TRBJ1-6, the complete variable domain reads DAGVTQSPTHLIKTRGQQVTLRCSPISGHKSVSWYQQVLGQGPQFIFQYYEKEERGRGNFPDRFSARQFPNYSSELNVNALLLGDSALYLCASSENSYSPLHFGNGTRLTVT.

This chain connects TRBV19 to TRBJ1-6; TRBD1 agrees at 10 bases. CDR3 length equals 16 residues. The J segment lost 4 bases and the V segment lost 2 bases, leaving 2 bases of the junction unmatched. CDR1 and CDR2 (germline): LNHDA, SQIVND (reference sequence). CDR3 in amino acids: CASSIPGQGYNSPLHF. CDR3 bases: TGTGCCAGTAGTATACCGGGACAGGGGTATAATTCACCCCTCCACTTT.

The chain combines TRBV28 with TRBJ1-5; 7 bases match TRBD1. The germline gives CDR1 MDHEN, CDR2 SYDVKM. The CDR3 consists of 14 residues. V dropped 5 bases and J dropped 7; count of bases not matched to a gene: 8. The CDR3 sequence: CASSVRGLMQPQHF. DNA of the CDR3: TGTGCCAGCAGTGTAAGGGGGCTGATGCAGCCCCAGCATTTT.

The V call is TRBV2, the J call TRBJ1-2; 7 bases align to TRBD1. The V segment lost 6 bases and the J segment 5 bases; nucleotides outside the gene matches: 12. Looked up from germline, CDR1 is SNHLY and CDR2 is FYNNEI. The CDR3 length is 15 residues. CDR3 in DNA: TGTGCCAGCAGGGCCGGACAGGAGGAGAGTTATGGCTACACCTTC. It translates to CASRAGQEESYGYTF.

V usage is TRBV28 and J usage is TRBJ1-1, with D hard to call. There are 13 residues in the CDR3. V dropped 11 bases and J dropped 0 bases, with 13 bases sitting between them. Per the germline V gene, CDR1 is MDHEN and CDR2 is SYDVKM. CDR3 nucleotide sequence: TGTGCCGCACGATGGCTCATGAACACTGAAGCTTTCTTT. Translation: CAARWLMNTEAFF.

J is TRBJ2-3 and V is TRBV14, with 8 positions matching TRBD1. Unmatched junction bases numbered 10, after V lost 3 bases and J lost 5 bases. There are 16 residues in the CDR3. Germline values: CDR1 SGHDN, CDR2 FVKESK. CDR3 loop: CASSHPDRGPGDTQYF. CDR3 nucleotide sequence: TGTGCCAGCAGCCATCCTGACAGGGGCCCTGGAGATACGCAGTATTTT.